This T cell receptor (beta chain) was sequenced in a study of blood T cell repertoires in COVID-19. About the study: Samples came from the United States, Italy and Spain, spanning acute and convalescent COVID-19.

Authors' analysis steps: Reference gene primer amplification yielded estimated nucleated cell counts. Data came from immunoSEQ multiplex PCR; TCRdb stores just in-frame clones and leaves some out. Clone size and V and J calls were adopted from that table, with D and trimming inferred from the DNA. The sample consists of some 200,000 clones, approximately 90% of them appearing once. The germline V and J ends were trimmed by 6 bases and 2 bases, with 17 bases remaining between them. The CDR3 has 16 residues. The germline V gene has CDR1 SGHAT and CDR2 FQNNGV. Material: peripheral blood. The genes are TRBV11-2 and TRBJ2-1; D possibly corresponds to TRBD2 (6 bases). The sequence was collected from a woman aged 80 or over in a cohort sampled during active or convalescent COVID-19. CDR3 sequence (DNA): TGTGCCAGCAGTCACATCCGGAGGGCCGCCTACAATGAGCAGTTCTTC. It yields the protein CASSHIRRAAYNEQFF.